This T cell receptor beta chain appears in the sequencing data of a study of cytomegalovirus exposure and HLA in healthy donors. Study-level points and caveats: Earlier results showed most TCR beta V segments being productive about 90% or about 30% of the time.

Vbeta (60) and Jbeta (13) primers were used in the PCR. Assay used: immunoSEQ multiplex PCR; TCRdb lists only in-frame clones, some missing. Here the sample spans about 99,000 clones, over 60% being singletons. As for this clone: Its antigen is undetermined.

Germline V gene data show CDR1 as MDHEN and CDR2 as SYDVKM. The CDR3 is 13 residues long. The V end lost 2 bases, the J end lost 5 bases, and 9 bases lay between the germline ends. Sequencing was carried out using PBMCs. The origin of this receptor is a woman aged 18-29 years in good health and CMV-seropositive. This sequence joins TRBV28 and TRBJ1-1; D remains ambiguous. In DNA, the CDR3 is TGTGCCAGCAGTTTAGCTGGCGGGACTGAAGCTTTCTTT. This codes for CASSLAGGTEAFF.